Sequencing of this T cell receptor beta chain was carried out in a study of T-cell memory formation after mild COVID-19. Study at large: Clusters of TCRs were largely donor specific.

The TCR alpha and TCR beta cDNA libraries, bearing sample barcodes and UMIs, were generated by 5'RACE using constant-segment primers. In TCRdb, the 5' RACE reads were re-called with MiXCR into one record per CDR3 protein. Of hundreds of thousands of distinct CDR3 sequences in the sample, about a quarter were seen once. Material for sequencing was PBMCs or a T cell subset sorted from them (not recorded which). The origin of this receptor is an adult woman who had mild COVID-19 (a few samples of this study predate the infection). Cell type and time point are not known.

CDR3 protein: CASSPLWGAGFGPTQYF. In DNA, the CDR3 is TGTGCCAGCAGCCCTCTGTGGGGAGCGGGTTTCGGTCCTACGCAGTATTTT. The chain carries TRBV7-8 and TRBJ2-3; D might be TRBD2 (6 bases). With 5 bases removed from V and 8 bases from J, the gap between germline ends came to 26 bases. Germline CDR1 reads SGHVS; CDR2 reads FQNEAQ. The CDR3 contains 17 residues.